Given below is one T cell receptor beta chain in context. At the DNA level, this CDR3 is encoded by other sequences in the same sample as well. The sample is drawn from a study of blood T cell repertoires in COVID-19. As for the study in general: Sites in the United States, Italy and Spain provided acute and convalescent COVID-19 samples. In each case, the material was cDNA or gDNA derived from T cells, B-cell-depleted T cells, or PBMCs.

Looked up from germline, CDR1 is MNHEY and CDR2 is SMNVEV (reference sequence). V gave up 3 bases and J gave up 1 base, with 6 bases separating them. The CDR3 runs to 13 residues. In the original workflow: Researchers report that nucleated cell counts were estimated from reference gene primer amplification. Produced via immunoSEQ multiplex PCR; TCRdb's table is partial and in-frame only. V and J calls and clone size come straight from that table; D and trimming were deduced from the DNA. Of over 250,000 clones detected, 85% to 90% appear once; the ten largest clones hold about 1.6%. This chain joins TRBV27 and TRBJ1-1; D perhaps matches TRBD1 (5 bases). The TCR originated in a woman between 40 and 55 years old who had recovered from COVID-19. The sequencing sample was made of peripheral blood. The CDR3 sequence is CASSFGGNTEAFF. CDR3 sequence (DNA): TGTGCCAGCAGTTTCGGGGGGAACACTGAAGCTTTCTTT.